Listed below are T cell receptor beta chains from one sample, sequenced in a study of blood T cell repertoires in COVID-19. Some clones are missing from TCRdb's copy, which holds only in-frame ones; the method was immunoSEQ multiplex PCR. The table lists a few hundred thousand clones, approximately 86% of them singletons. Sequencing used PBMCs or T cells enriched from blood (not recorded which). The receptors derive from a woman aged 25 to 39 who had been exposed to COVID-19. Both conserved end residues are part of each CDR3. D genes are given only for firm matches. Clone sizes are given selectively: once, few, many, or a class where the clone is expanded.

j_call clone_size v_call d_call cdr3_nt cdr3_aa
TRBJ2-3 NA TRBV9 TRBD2 TGTGCCAGCAGCGAGCGGGGCTCCACAGATACGCAGTATTTT CASSERGSTDTQYF
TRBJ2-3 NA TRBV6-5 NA TGTGCCAGCAGCCGCTCTGGGGGCCGCACAGATACGCAGTATTTT CASSRSGGRTDTQYF
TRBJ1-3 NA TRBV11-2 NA TGTGCCAGCAGCACCCCCCGGCGGAGACAGTTTCCTGGAAACACCATATATTTT CASSTPRRRQFPGNTIYF
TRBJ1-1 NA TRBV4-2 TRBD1 TGTGCCAGCAGCCAAGGGTTGAGACAGGGCGATTCGAACACTGAAGCTTTCTTT CASSQGLRQGDSNTEAFF
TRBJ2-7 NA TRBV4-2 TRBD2 TGTGCCAGCAGCCAAGTCAGCGGGGGGGCAGGCGAGCAGTACTTC CASSQVSGGAGEQYF
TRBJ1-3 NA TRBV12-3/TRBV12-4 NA TGTGCCAGCAGATACGGGATTGGAAACACCATATATTTT CASRYGIGNTIYF
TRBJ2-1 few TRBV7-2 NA TGTGCCAGCAGCCCCACTGCGAGCTCCTACAATGAGCAGTTCTTC CASSPTASSYNEQFF
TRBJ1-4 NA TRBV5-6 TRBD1 TGTGCCAGCAGCGATCATGCAGGGGGCCCGTTTTTT CASSDHAGGPFF
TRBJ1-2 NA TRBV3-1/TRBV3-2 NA TGTGCCAGCAGTTCTAGGAACCGAGATGGCTACACCTTC CASSSRNRDGYTF
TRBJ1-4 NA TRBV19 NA TGTGCCAGTAGTGGCAGGGGTCCTAATGAAAAACTGTTTTTT CASSGRGPNEKLFF
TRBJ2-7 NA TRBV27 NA TGTGCCAGCAGTCCTACGCGGGGTGCTAACGAGCAGTACTTC CASSPTRGANEQYF
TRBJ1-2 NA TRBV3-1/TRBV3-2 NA TGTGCCAGCAGCCCCCGCGGGCAGGGGTATGGCTACACCTTC CASSPRGQGYGYTF
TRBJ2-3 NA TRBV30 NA TGTGCCTGGAGTACCCTAAACACAGATACGCAGTATTTT CAWSTLNTDTQYF
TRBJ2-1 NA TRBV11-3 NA TGTGCCAGCAGCTTAGAACTACAAGATGAGCAGTTCTTC CASSLELQDEQFF
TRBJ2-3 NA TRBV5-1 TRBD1 TGCGCCAGCAGCTCTCCCGGGACAGGCACAGATACGCAGTATTTT CASSSPGTGTDTQYF
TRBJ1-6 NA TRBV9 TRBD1 TGTGCCAGCAGGGATGACAGGGGGTCCTATAATTCACCCCTCCACTTT CASRDDRGSYNSPLHF
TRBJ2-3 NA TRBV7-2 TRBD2 TGTGCCAGCAGCTCACTGGCCTTAGCGGGGAACCATAGGGATACGCAGTATTTT CASSSLALAGNHRDTQYF
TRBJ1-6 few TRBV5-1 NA TGCGCCAGCAGCTCCGCCGGGGGGAGTTCACCCCTCCACTTT CASSSAGGSSPLHF
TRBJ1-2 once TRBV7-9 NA TGTGCCAGCAGCCCACAGGGTACCTTTAACTATGGCTACACCTTC CASSPQGTFNYGYTF
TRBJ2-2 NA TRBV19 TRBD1 TGTGCCAGTAGGTCGACAGGGCCCGGGGAGCTGTTTTTT CASRSTGPGELFF
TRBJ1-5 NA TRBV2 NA TGTGCCAGCAGTGAACTGGTCTACGGCAATCAGCCCCAGCATTTT CASSELVYGNQPQHF
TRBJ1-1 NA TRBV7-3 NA TGTGCCAGCAGCTTAATGGGGGGTAACACTGAAGCTTTCTTT CASSLMGGNTEAFF
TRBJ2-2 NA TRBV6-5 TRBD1 TGTGCCAGCAGTATCCGACAGGGGTCGTCCGGGGAGCTGTTTTTT CASSIRQGSSGELFF
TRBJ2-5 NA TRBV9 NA TGTGCCAGCAGCGCGGGCGGGACAGTCCAAGAGACCCAGTACTTC CASSAGGTVQETQYF
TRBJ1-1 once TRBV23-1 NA TGCGCCAGCAGTCAATCACGGGGCACTGAAGCTTTCTTT CASSQSRGTEAFF
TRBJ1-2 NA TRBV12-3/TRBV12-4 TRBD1 TGTGCCAGCAGTCAGGACAGGACGGTAGGCTACACCTTC CASSQDRTVGYTF
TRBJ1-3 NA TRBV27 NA TGTGCCAGCAGTCCATACCCCCCGACAGGTTTTAGCTCTGGAAACACCATATATTTT CASSPYPPTGFSSGNTIYF
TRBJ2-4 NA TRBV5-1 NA TGCGCCAGCAGACGAGAGGGGGACGCCAAAAACATTCAGTACTTC CASRREGDAKNIQYF
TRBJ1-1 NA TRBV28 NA TGTGCCAGCAGGGGCGGGGGGGATACTGAAGCTTTCTTT CASRGGGDTEAFF
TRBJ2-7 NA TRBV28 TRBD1 TGTGCCAGCAGTTTATCCGGGACAGGGATCTACGAGCAGTACTTC CASSLSGTGIYEQYF
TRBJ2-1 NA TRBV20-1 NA TGCAGTGCTAGTATCTTAGGGGGGGCCGGTGACAATGAGCAGTTCTTC CSASILGGAGDNEQFF
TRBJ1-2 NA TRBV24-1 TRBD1 TGTGCCACCAGCCCCCAGGGGGATGGCTACACCTTC CATSPQGDGYTF
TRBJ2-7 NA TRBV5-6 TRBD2 TGTGCCAGCAGCTTGGGACTAGCGGGGGCAGTATACGAGCAGTACTTC CASSLGLAGAVYEQYF
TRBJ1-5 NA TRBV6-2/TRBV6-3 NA TGTGCCAGCAGTTATGCAGGGGCTAGACCAAGCAATCAGCCCCAGCATTTT CASSYAGARPSNQPQHF
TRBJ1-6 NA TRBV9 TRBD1 TGTGCCAGCAGCGCGACAGGGGTTTATTATAATTCACCCCTCCACTTT CASSATGVYYNSPLHF
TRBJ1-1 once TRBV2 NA TGTGCCAGCATCCCCTGGGGGGCTGAAGCTTTCTTT CASIPWGAEAFF
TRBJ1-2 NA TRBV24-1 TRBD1 TGTGCCACCAGTGATCAGGACAGGAACTATGGCTACACCTTC CATSDQDRNYGYTF
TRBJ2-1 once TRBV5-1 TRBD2 TGCGCCAGCAGCTTGGTCCCAGCGGGGCATGATAGCAATGAGCAGTTCTTC CASSLVPAGHDSNEQFF
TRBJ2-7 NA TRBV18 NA TGTGCCAGCTCACCTTGGACAGATGCCTACGAGCAGTACTTC CASSPWTDAYEQYF
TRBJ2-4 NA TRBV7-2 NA TGTGCCAGCAGCCCCAGGGGAGGGGAAAACATTCAGTACTTC CASSPRGGENIQYF
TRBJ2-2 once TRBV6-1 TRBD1 TGTGCCAGCAGTGAATGGGACAGGGTAAACACCGGGGAGCTGTTTTTT CASSEWDRVNTGELFF
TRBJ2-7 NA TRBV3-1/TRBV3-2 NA TGTGCCAGCAGCCACCTGGGCATTTTGGACGAGCAGTACTTC CASSHLGILDEQYF